This T cell receptor beta chain was sequenced in a study of response to subunit inactivated influenza vaccine. One entry per CDR3 protein results from TCRdb running MiXCR on the RT-PCR reads. The data show about 530,000 distinct CDR3 sequences, with 10% to 15% seen just once and about an eighth held by the top ten. CDR3 size: 12 residues. Germline values: CDR1 SQVTM, CDR2 ANQGSEA. The V end was cut by 1 base, the J end by 3 bases, with 4 bases between. The table lists this clonotype with many counts. This receptor was obtained from a man between 50 and 59 years old who received an inactivated influenza vaccine. The chain links TRBV29-1 to TRBJ2-4; D gene uncertain. The sample was PBMCs from blood, taken roughly 48 days after vaccination. The DNA for the CDR3 is TGCAGCGTTGAAGGGTACAAAAACATTCAGTACTTC. Its translation is CSVEGYKNIQYF.